The clone carrying this TCR beta chain appeared a few times. This sample stems from a study of spatial heterogeneity in lung cancer. On the study more broadly: Beta-chain sequences consistently outnumbered alpha-chain sequences in detection.

Time point indicated: blood at routine non-recurrence follow-up after resection. Researchers sequenced whole RNA taken from tumor, nontumor lung or frozen PBMC without sorting. TCRdb reprocessed the 5' RACE reads via MiXCR and lists one record per CDR3 protein. Seen here are fewer than 100,000 distinct CDR3 sequences, approximately 19% observed once, and the top ten hold roughly 22%. Sequenced material: PBMCs, taken at follow-up. This TCR was sampled from a male donor with early-stage non-small cell lung cancer.

The DNA of the CDR3 is TGTGCCAGCAGCGTAGATCAGGGGGTGAATAATTCACCCCTCCACTTT. Translation: CASSVDQGVNNSPLHF. The chain carries TRBV9 and TRBJ1-6; 7 bases agree with TRBD1. Germline CDR1 is SGDLS and CDR2 is YYNGEE. The CDR3 is made up of 16 amino acids. V lost 0 bases to trimming and J lost 5 bases; unmatched junction nucleotides: 5.